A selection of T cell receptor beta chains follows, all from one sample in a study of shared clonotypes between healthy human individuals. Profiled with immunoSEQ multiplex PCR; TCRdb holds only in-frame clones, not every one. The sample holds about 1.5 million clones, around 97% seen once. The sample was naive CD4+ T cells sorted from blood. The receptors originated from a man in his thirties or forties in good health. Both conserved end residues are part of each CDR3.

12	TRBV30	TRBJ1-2	CAWTDRTHGYTF
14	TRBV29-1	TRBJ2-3	CSGSGDSYTDTQYF
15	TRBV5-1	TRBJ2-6	CASSASEPGANVLTF
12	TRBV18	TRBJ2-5	CASSPDRETQYF
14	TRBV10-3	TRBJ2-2	CAIKGTTNTGELFF
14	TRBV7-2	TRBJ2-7	CASSWDRGVYEQYF
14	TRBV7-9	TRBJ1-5	CASSPGPGVQPQHF
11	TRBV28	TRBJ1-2	CASSFGEGYTF
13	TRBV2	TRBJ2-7	CASSESGVGEQYF
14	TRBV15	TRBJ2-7	CATSSWTSGYEQYF
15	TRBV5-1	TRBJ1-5	CASSLLPSANQPQHF
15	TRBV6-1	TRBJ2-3	CASSPLARGVDTQYF
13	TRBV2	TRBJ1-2	CASRGTGDYGYTF
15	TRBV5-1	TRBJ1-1	CASSLDGGMSTEAFF
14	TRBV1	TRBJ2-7	CTSVRLAENYEQYF
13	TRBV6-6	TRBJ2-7	CASGTRYRDEQYF